This TCR beta chain appears in the sequencing data of a study of tumor-infiltrating lymphocytes in oesophageal squamous cell carcinoma. This clonotype was recorded only once. This CDR3 comprises 15 residues. Trimming removed 3 bases from V and 3 bases from J, with 12 bases in between. From germline, CDR1 is MDHEN and CDR2 SYDVKM. TCRdb used MiXCR to reprocess the PCR reads, holding one entry per CDR3 protein. Of about 21,000 distinct CDR3 sequences in the sample, around two fifths were seen once. V and J are TRBV28 and TRBJ1-5; D gene ambiguous. Material: esophageal tumor tissue. The TCR was taken from a male donor with esophageal squamous cell carcinoma. In nucleotides, the CDR3 is TGTGCCAGCAGTTTCGGGGTAACGGTCAATCAGCCCCAGCATTTT. It specifies CASSFGVTVNQPQHF.